The rows below give T cell receptor beta chains drawn from one sample of a study of blood T cell repertoires in COVID-19. Using immunoSEQ multiplex PCR, the repertoire was profiled, and TCRdb retains in-frame clones only, with some absent. In the table there are fewer than 400,000 clones, around 83% of which are singletons. Sequenced: peripheral blood. These receptors all stem from a man aged 30-40 years with active or convalescent COVID-19. Both conserved end residues are part of each CDR3. A D gene is named only where the DNA matches it firmly. The size entry is marked missing in some rows and otherwise reads once, few, many or a size class.

CDR3nt: TGTGCCAGCAGCAGTCCCGGGAGGGAAGAGACCCAGTACTTC; CDR3aa: CASSSPGREETQYF; v_gene: TRBV5-4; abundance: -; d_gene: TRBD2; j_gene: TRBJ2-5
CDR3nt: TGTGCCAGCACCGCAGGGATGAGCTACGAGCAGTACTTC; CDR3aa: CASTAGMSYEQYF; v_gene: TRBV21-1; abundance: -; d_gene: -; j_gene: TRBJ2-7
CDR3nt: TGTGCCAGCAGCCAAGAGGAGGACAGGAACAATGAGCAGTTCTTC; CDR3aa: CASSQEEDRNNEQFF; v_gene: TRBV4-2; abundance: -; d_gene: TRBD1; j_gene: TRBJ2-1
CDR3nt: TGTGCCAGCAGCCGAGACGGGGGAGAGTCACCCCTCCACTTT; CDR3aa: CASSRDGGESPLHF; v_gene: TRBV6-6; abundance: -; d_gene: -; j_gene: TRBJ1-6
CDR3nt: TGTGCCAGCAGCTTAACCACAACCGATGGCAGTAACTATGGCTACACCTTC; CDR3aa: CASSLTTTDGSNYGYTF; v_gene: TRBV7-3; abundance: -; d_gene: -; j_gene: TRBJ1-2
CDR3nt: TGCGCCAGCAGCTTGGATACCGTCACAGGGGACACTGAAGCTTTCTTT; CDR3aa: CASSLDTVTGDTEAFF; v_gene: TRBV5-1; abundance: -; d_gene: TRBD1; j_gene: TRBJ1-1
CDR3nt: TGTGCCAGCAGCCCGGGACAGGGCTTCAACAATGAGCAGTTCTTC; CDR3aa: CASSPGQGFNNEQFF; v_gene: TRBV6-5; abundance: -; d_gene: TRBD1; j_gene: TRBJ2-1
CDR3nt: TGTGCCAGCAGCTGGGGTAACAGGGTCAGTCCCTACGAGCAGTACTTC; CDR3aa: CASSWGNRVSPYEQYF; v_gene: TRBV5-6; abundance: -; d_gene: -; j_gene: TRBJ2-7
CDR3nt: TGTGCCAGCAGGGCGGGGGGGCAGACGCAGTATTTT; CDR3aa: CASRAGGQTQYF; v_gene: TRBV2; abundance: -; d_gene: TRBD2; j_gene: TRBJ2-3
CDR3nt: TGTGCCAGTAGTATGCGGGGGACTGATGATTCACCCCTCCACTTT; CDR3aa: CASSMRGTDDSPLHF; v_gene: TRBV19; abundance: -; d_gene: -; j_gene: TRBJ1-6
CDR3nt: TGTGCCAGCAGTTTACCAGGGGTCAATCAGCCCCAGCATTTT; CDR3aa: CASSLPGVNQPQHF; v_gene: TRBV28; abundance: -; d_gene: -; j_gene: TRBJ1-5
CDR3nt: TGTGCCAGCTCACCACTTATCTATGGGGAGGCCCCCTACAATGAGCAGTTCTTC; CDR3aa: CASSPLIYGEAPYNEQFF; v_gene: TRBV18; abundance: -; d_gene: -; j_gene: TRBJ2-1
CDR3nt: TGTGCCAGCTCACCGAGCACTAGCGGGAGGGCCGGCCCCAGTGAGCAGTTCTTC; CDR3aa: CASSPSTSGRAGPSEQFF; v_gene: TRBV18; abundance: few; d_gene: TRBD2; j_gene: TRBJ2-1
CDR3nt: TGTGCCAGCAGCTTTGGACAGGGCCGGCAGGTGGTTGACAATGAGCAGTTCTTC; CDR3aa: CASSFGQGRQVVDNEQFF; v_gene: TRBV7-6; abundance: -; d_gene: TRBD1; j_gene: TRBJ2-1
CDR3nt: TGTGCCAGCAGCTCCAATCCACAGGGAATTTCCATAAATTCACCCCTCCACTTT; CDR3aa: CASSSNPQGISINSPLHF; v_gene: TRBV9; abundance: once; d_gene: -; j_gene: TRBJ1-6
CDR3nt: TGTGCCAGCAACACGGGGGGGCCGGCAGATACGCAGTATTTT; CDR3aa: CASNTGGPADTQYF; v_gene: TRBV11-3; abundance: -; d_gene: TRBD2; j_gene: TRBJ2-3
CDR3nt: TGTGCCAGCAGCCGTCGGGGTAGCGGGGACAATGAGCAGTTCTTC; CDR3aa: CASSRRGSGDNEQFF; v_gene: TRBV7-6; abundance: many; d_gene: TRBD2; j_gene: TRBJ2-1
CDR3nt: TGTGCCAGCAGCGGAACCCCCGGGAGGGATAATGAGCAGTTCTTC; CDR3aa: CASSGTPGRDNEQFF; v_gene: TRBV9; abundance: -; d_gene: TRBD2; j_gene: TRBJ2-1
CDR3nt: TGTGCCAGCAGCCTAGACAGGGTACTCTACGAGCAGTACTTC; CDR3aa: CASSLDRVLYEQYF; v_gene: TRBV7-2; abundance: -; d_gene: TRBD1; j_gene: TRBJ2-7
CDR3nt: TGTGCCACCAGCTTCGACGGGTATAGCAATCAGCCCCAGCATTTT; CDR3aa: CATSFDGYSNQPQHF; v_gene: TRBV15; abundance: -; d_gene: -; j_gene: TRBJ1-5
CDR3nt: TGCGCCAGCAGCCAAAACCAGGGAAATTTGTATGGCTACACCTTC; CDR3aa: CASSQNQGNLYGYTF; v_gene: TRBV4-1; abundance: -; d_gene: -; j_gene: TRBJ1-2
CDR3nt: TGTGCCAGCAGTTTACACGGCGACAGGGGGTCCGGGGAGCTGTTTTTT; CDR3aa: CASSLHGDRGSGELFF; v_gene: TRBV27; abundance: -; d_gene: TRBD1; j_gene: TRBJ2-2
CDR3nt: TGCGCCAGCAGCTTGGCCGGACAGGGCGGGATAGATACGCAGTATTTT; CDR3aa: CASSLAGQGGIDTQYF; v_gene: TRBV5-1; abundance: -; d_gene: TRBD1; j_gene: TRBJ2-3
CDR3nt: TGCGCCAGCAGCCCTCTTCCGGCAGGGCTCTACGAGCAGTACTTC; CDR3aa: CASSPLPAGLYEQYF; v_gene: TRBV5-1; abundance: few; d_gene: -; j_gene: TRBJ2-7
CDR3nt: TGTGCCAGCAGCTTGGACTTCGGGGGGCTAGGTTCCGAGCAGTACTTC; CDR3aa: CASSLDFGGLGSEQYF; v_gene: TRBV5-4; abundance: -; d_gene: -; j_gene: TRBJ2-7
CDR3nt: TGTGCCAGCAGACCGGGGGGTCTAGTACACCTCCACTTT; CDR3aa: CASRPGGLVHLHF; v_gene: TRBV6-5; abundance: few; d_gene: -; j_gene: TRBJ1-6
CDR3nt: TGTGCCAGTAGTATGCAGGGGGCCCCATCGGCCCAGTACTTC; CDR3aa: CASSMQGAPSAQYF; v_gene: TRBV19; abundance: -; d_gene: TRBD1; j_gene: TRBJ2-5
CDR3nt: TGTGCCAGCAGCATCCGGGAGGGTTCGGAGACCCAGTACTTC; CDR3aa: CASSIREGSETQYF; v_gene: TRBV11-3; abundance: -; d_gene: TRBD2; j_gene: TRBJ2-5
CDR3nt: TGTGCCAGCAGGCAGGGGGCCCAAGAGACCCAGTACTTC; CDR3aa: CASRQGAQETQYF; v_gene: TRBV11-2; abundance: -; d_gene: TRBD1; j_gene: TRBJ2-5
CDR3nt: TGCAGCGTTGAAGGATTCGAGAGGCAAGAGACCCAGTACTTC; CDR3aa: CSVEGFERQETQYF; v_gene: TRBV29-1; abundance: -; d_gene: -; j_gene: TRBJ2-5
CDR3nt: TGTGCCAGCAGCTTGAGCCAGGGGCGCGCAGAGACCCAGTACTTC; CDR3aa: CASSLSQGRAETQYF; v_gene: TRBV5-4; abundance: once; d_gene: -; j_gene: TRBJ2-5
CDR3nt: TGTGCGAGCGGCGGAGCGGGTGGTGGCTACACCTTC; CDR3aa: CASGGAGGGYTF; v_gene: TRBV11-2; abundance: -; d_gene: -; j_gene: TRBJ1-2
CDR3nt: TGTGCCAGCAGTTTGACTAGCGGGAGGAGCTCCTACGAGCAGTACTTC; CDR3aa: CASSLTSGRSSYEQYF; v_gene: TRBV28; abundance: -; d_gene: TRBD2; j_gene: TRBJ2-7
CDR3nt: TGTGCCAGCAGCCAAGCCCGGGGAGGGGTAGCGGGAGATAACGGGGAGCTGTTTTTT; CDR3aa: CASSQARGGVAGDNGELFF; v_gene: TRBV4-2; abundance: -; d_gene: TRBD2; j_gene: TRBJ2-2
CDR3nt: TGTGCCAGCACTCACACAACGAACAAATATGGCTACACCTTC; CDR3aa: CASTHTTNKYGYTF; v_gene: TRBV7-9; abundance: -; d_gene: -; j_gene: TRBJ1-2
CDR3nt: TGTGCCAGCAGCTTTTACAGGGCCGACGAGCAGTACTTC; CDR3aa: CASSFYRADEQYF; v_gene: TRBV11-1; abundance: -; d_gene: -; j_gene: TRBJ2-7
CDR3nt: TGTGCCAGCAGTCCTGAACTAAGGGCGGGTGAGCAGTTCTTC; CDR3aa: CASSPELRAGEQFF; v_gene: TRBV2; abundance: -; d_gene: -; j_gene: TRBJ2-1
CDR3nt: TGTGCCAGCAGCTTGACGTCAGGGGGTCACGGGGAGCTGTTTTTT; CDR3aa: CASSLTSGGHGELFF; v_gene: TRBV5-4; abundance: -; d_gene: TRBD1; j_gene: TRBJ2-2
CDR3nt: TGTGCCAGCAGTGAAGCACATTCCGATACGCAGTATTTT; CDR3aa: CASSEAHSDTQYF; v_gene: TRBV6-1; abundance: -; d_gene: -; j_gene: TRBJ2-3
CDR3nt: TGTGCCAGCAGCTTAATGGCCAAAGAGACCCAGTACTTC; CDR3aa: CASSLMAKETQYF; v_gene: TRBV7-3; abundance: -; d_gene: -; j_gene: TRBJ2-5
CDR3nt: TGTGCCAGCAGCAACAGTGGACTGAATGGAAAACTGTTTTTT; CDR3aa: CASSNSGLNGKLFF; v_gene: TRBV7-9; abundance: -; d_gene: -; j_gene: TRBJ1-4